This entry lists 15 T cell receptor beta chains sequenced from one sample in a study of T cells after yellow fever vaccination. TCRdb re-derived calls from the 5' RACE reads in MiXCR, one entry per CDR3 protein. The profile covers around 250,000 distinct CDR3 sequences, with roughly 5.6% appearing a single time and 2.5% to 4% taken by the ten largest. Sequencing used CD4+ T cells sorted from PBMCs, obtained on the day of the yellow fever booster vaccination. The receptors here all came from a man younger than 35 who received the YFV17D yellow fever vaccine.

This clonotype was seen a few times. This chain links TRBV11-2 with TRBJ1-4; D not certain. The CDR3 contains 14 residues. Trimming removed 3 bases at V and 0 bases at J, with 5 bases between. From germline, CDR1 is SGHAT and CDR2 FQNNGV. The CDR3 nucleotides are TGTGCCAGCAGCTTCCAAGCAACTAATGAAAAACTGTTTTTT. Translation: CASSFQATNEKLFF. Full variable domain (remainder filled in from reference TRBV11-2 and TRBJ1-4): EAGVAQSPRYKIIEKRQSVAFWCNPISGHATLYWYQQILGQGPKLLIQFQNNGVVDDSQLPKDRFSAERLKGVDSTLKIQPAKLEDSAVYLCASSFQATNEKLFFGSGTQLSVL.

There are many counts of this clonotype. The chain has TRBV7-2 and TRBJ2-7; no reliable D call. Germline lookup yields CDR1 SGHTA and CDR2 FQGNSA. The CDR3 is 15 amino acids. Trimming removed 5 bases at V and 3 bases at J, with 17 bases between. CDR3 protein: CASSRDSVVLYEQYF. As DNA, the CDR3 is TGTGCCAGCAGCCGCGACTCGGTAGTCCTCTACGAGCAGTACTTC. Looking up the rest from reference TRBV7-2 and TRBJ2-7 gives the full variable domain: GAGVSQSPSNKVTEKGKDVELRCDPISGHTALYWYRQSLGQGLEFLIYFQGNSAPDKSGLPSDRFSAERTGGSVSTLTIQRTQQEDSAVYLCASSRDSVVLYEQYFGPGTRLTVT.

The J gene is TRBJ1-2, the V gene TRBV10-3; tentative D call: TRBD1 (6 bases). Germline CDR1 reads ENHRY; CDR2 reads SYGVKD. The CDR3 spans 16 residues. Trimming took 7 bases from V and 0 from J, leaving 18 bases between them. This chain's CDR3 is CAITPFEGGANYGYTF. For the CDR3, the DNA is TGTGCCATCACCCCCTTCGAGGGGGGAGCTAACTATGGCTACACCTTC.

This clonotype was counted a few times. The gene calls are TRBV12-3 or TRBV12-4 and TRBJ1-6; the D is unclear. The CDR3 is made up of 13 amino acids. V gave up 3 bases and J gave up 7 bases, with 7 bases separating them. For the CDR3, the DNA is TGTGCCAGCAGTTTTTGGGAGAATTCACCCCTCCACTTT. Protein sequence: CASSFWENSPLHF.

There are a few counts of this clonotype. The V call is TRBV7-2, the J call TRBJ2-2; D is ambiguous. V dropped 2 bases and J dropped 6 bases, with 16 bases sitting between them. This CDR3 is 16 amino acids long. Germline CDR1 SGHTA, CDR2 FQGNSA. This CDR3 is CASSLNSASSAGELFF. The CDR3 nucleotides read TGTGCCAGCAGCTTAAACTCGGCTTCCTCCGCCGGGGAGCTGTTTTTT.

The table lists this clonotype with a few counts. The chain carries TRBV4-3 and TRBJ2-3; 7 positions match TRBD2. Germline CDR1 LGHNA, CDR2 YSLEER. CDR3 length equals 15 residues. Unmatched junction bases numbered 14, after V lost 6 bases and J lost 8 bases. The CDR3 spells CASRYLSGEQGTQYF. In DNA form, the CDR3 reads TGCGCCAGCAGATATCTAAGCGGGGAGCAAGGTACGCAGTATTTT.

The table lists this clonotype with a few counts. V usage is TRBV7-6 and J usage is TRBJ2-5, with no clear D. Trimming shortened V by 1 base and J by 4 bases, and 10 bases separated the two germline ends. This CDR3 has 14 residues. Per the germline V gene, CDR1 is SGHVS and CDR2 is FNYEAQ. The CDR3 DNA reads TGTGCCAGCAGCTTAGTCCGCGGCGGAGAGACCCAGTACTTC. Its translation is CASSLVRGGETQYF.

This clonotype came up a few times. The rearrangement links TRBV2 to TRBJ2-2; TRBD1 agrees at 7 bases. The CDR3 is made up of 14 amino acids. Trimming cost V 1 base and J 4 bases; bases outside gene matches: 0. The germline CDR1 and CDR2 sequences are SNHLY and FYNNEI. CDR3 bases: TGTGCCAGCAGTGAAGGACAGGGCACCGGGGAGCTGTTTTTT. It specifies CASSEGQGTGELFF.

DNA for the CDR3: TGTGCCAGCAGCTTGAGGACTGCGGAACAGCCCCAGCATTTT. Protein sequence: CASSLRTAEQPQHF. The chain is built from TRBV5-5 and TRBJ1-5; no reliable D call. V lost 1 base to trimming and J lost 7 bases, with 12 bases between them. The CDR3 sequence is 14 residues long. Germline assignment: CDR1 SGHKS and CDR2 YYEKEE (reference sequence).

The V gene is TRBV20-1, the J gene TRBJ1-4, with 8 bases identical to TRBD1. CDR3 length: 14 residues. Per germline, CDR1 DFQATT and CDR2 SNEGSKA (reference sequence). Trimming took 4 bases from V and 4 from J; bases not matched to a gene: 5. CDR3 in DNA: TGCAGTGCTACGGACAGGGAGGGTAATGAAAAACTGTTTTTT. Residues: CSATDREGNEKLFF.

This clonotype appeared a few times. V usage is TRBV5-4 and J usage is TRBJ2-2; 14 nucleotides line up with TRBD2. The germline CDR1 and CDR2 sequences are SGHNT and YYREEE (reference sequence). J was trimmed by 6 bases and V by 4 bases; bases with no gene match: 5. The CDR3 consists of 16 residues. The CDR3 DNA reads TGTGCCAGCAGCATTGGACTAGCGGGGGGACCCGGGGAGCTGTTTTTT. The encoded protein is CASSIGLAGGPGELFF.

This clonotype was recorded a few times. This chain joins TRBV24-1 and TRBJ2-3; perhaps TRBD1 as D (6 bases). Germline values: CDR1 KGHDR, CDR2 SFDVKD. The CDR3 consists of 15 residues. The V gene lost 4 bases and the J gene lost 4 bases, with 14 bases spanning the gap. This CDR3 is CATSEAGTLADTQYF. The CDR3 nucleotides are TGTGCCACCAGTGAAGCCGGGACATTGGCAGATACGCAGTATTTT.

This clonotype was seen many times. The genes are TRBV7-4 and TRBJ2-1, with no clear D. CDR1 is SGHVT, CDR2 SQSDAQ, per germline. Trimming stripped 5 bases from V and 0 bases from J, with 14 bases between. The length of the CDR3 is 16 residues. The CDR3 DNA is TGTGCCAGCAGCCCCCCCCGGGCCGGCTCCTACAATGAGCAGTTCTTC. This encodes CASSPPRAGSYNEQFF.

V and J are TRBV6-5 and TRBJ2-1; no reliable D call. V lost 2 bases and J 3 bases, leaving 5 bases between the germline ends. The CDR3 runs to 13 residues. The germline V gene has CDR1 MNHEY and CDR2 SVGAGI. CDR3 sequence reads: CASSYPSYNEQFF. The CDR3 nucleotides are TGTGCCAGCAGTTACCCTAGCTACAATGAGCAGTTCTTC.

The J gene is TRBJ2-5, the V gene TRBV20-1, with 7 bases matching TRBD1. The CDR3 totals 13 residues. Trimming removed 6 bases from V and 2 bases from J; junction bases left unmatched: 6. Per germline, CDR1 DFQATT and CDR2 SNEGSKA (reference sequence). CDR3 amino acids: CSASQGDQETQYF. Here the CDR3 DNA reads TGCAGTGCCAGTCAGGGGGATCAAGAGACCCAGTACTTC.